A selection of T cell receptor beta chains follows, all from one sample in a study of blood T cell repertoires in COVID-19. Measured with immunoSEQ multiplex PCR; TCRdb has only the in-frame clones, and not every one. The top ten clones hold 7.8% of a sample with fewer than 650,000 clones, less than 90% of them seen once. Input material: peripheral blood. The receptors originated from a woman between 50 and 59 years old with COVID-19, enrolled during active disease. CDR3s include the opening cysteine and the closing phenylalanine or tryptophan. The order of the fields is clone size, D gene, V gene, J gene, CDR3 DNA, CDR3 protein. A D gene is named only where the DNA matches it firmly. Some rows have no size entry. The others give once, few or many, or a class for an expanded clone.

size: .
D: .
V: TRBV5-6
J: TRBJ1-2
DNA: TGTGCCAGCAGCCTTACTCCTTATGGCTACACCTTC
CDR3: CASSLTPYGYTF

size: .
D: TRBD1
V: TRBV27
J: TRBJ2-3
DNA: TGTGCCAGCAGTTTGGGACAGGGCCTCGGGGATACGCAGTATTTT
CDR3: CASSLGQGLGDTQYF

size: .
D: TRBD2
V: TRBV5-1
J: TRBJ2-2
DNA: TGCGCCAGCAGCCTTAGCGGGGGAACCAACACCGGGGAGCTGTTTTTT
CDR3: CASSLSGGTNTGELFF

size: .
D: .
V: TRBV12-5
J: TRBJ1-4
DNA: TGTGCTAGTGGTTTGGGACAGGCTAATGAAAAACTGTTTTTT
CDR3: CASGLGQANEKLFF

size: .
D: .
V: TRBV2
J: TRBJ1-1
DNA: TGTGCCAGCAGTGTGGGCAGTGAAGCTTTCTTT
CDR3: CASSVGSEAFF

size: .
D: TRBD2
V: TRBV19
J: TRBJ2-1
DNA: TGTGCCAGTAGTACCAGCCTACTAGCGGGGTTTGTGGATGAGCAGTTCTTC
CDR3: CASSTSLLAGFVDEQFF

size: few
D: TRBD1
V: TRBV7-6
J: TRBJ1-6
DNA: TGTGCCAGCAGCTTAGCCGGGACAGGGGGCTCACCCCTCCACTTT
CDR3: CASSLAGTGGSPLHF

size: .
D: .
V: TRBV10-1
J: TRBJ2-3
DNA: TGCGCCAGCAGTCGCGGGCCCCTCACAGATACGCAGTATTTT
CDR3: CASSRGPLTDTQYF

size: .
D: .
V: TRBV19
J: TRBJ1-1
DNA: TGTGCCAGTAGTATGGCCGGGTATCACACTGAAGCTTTCTTT
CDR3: CASSMAGYHTEAFF

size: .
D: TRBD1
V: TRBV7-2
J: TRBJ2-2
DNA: TGTGCCAGCAGCCTGGGGACAGGGGCCACCGGGGAGCTGTTTTTT
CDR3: CASSLGTGATGELFF

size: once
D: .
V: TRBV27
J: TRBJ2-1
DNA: TGTGCCAGCAGTTCACACCCGGGGGTGGCGGGCTCACCATGGCAGTTCTTC
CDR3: CASSSHPGVAGSPWQFF

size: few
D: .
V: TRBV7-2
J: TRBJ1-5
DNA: TGTGCCACCGGGAATGCTCAGCCCCAGCATTTT
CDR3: CATGNAQPQHF

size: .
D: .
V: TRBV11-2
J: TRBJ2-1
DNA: TGTGCCAGCAGCTTCCATCGTCTGGCATATGAGCAGTTCTTC
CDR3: CASSFHRLAYEQFF

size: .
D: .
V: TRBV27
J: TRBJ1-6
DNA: TGTGCCAGCAGTTTAGACAGGATCTTAGGCGGTGACTCACCCCTCCACTTT
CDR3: CASSLDRILGGDSPLHF

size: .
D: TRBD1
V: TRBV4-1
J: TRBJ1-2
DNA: TGCGCCAGCAGCCAGGGCGGGACAGGCCTTTGGTATGGCTACACCTTC
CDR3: CASSQGGTGLWYGYTF